These 11 T cell receptor beta chains originate from one sample sequenced in a study of neoadjuvant anti-PD-1 for oral cavity cancer. Libraries were prepared by immunoSEQ multiplex PCR; TCRdb keeps only in-frame clonotypes and omits some of them. Among about 15,000 clones, 62% were seen once, and the ten largest hold about 2.4%. The material sequenced was PBMCs, taken before nivolumab (anti-PD-1) treatment. The receptors originated from a person aged 35 to 85 with oral cavity squamous cell carcinoma.

This rearrangement joins TRBV2 to TRBJ2-1; D is unresolved. The CDR3 totals 13 residues. Germline V lookup: CDR1 SNHLY, CDR2 FYNNEI. Between the trimmed V and J ends, which lost 7 bases and 7 bases, there was a span of 14 bases. CDR3 amino acids: CASNIRAANEQFF. DNA for the CDR3: TGTGCCAGCAACATAAGGGCAGCGAATGAGCAGTTCTTC.

The genes are TRBV7-8 and TRBJ2-1, with D maybe TRBD1 (6 bases). The CDR3 has 15 amino acids. V lost 0 bases, J lost 12 bases, and 18 bases lay in between. CDR1 and CDR2 from the germline V gene are SGHVS and FQNEAQ. The CDR3 is CASSLASEKTGWQFF. The CDR3 coding sequence is TGTGCCAGCAGCTTAGCGTCGGAAAAGACAGGTTGGCAGTTCTTC.

The J gene is TRBJ2-2, the V gene TRBV27; D is uncertain. The ends were cut back, 1 base at V and 4 bases at J, with 4 bases in the middle. The CDR3 spans 13 residues. Germline CDR1 is MNHEY and CDR2 is SMNVEV (reference sequence). The CDR3 sequence: CASSLFRTGELFF. CDR3 in DNA: TGTGCCAGCAGTTTATTTCGCACCGGGGAGCTGTTTTTT.

The count of this clone is one. This is likely a read error, given that the CDR3 carries no conserved phenylalanine or tryptophan at its end. Because the CDR3's place on the DNA is in doubt, the DNA is left out and the CDR3 is given as listed by TCRdb. J is TRBJ1-1 and V is TRBV6-1. A total of 11 residues make up the CDR3, ends included. In germline, CDR1 is MNHNS, CDR2 SASEGT. The chain's CDR3 is CASSHPTWGLI.

The rearrangement links TRBV7-3 to TRBJ2-2; TRBD2 aligns across 15 bases. After removal of 2 bases from V and 4 bases from J, the junction contained 5 bases not matched to a gene. The germline V gene encodes CDR1 SGHTA and CDR2 FQGTGA. CDR3 length equals 18 residues. The CDR3, as DNA: TGTGCCAGCAGCTTAGTCCGGACTAGCGGGAGGGCCACCGGGGAGCTGTTTTTT. Amino acid sequence: CASSLVRTSGRATGELFF.

This sequence joins TRBV5-1 and TRBJ2-6, with unresolved D. This CDR3 is built from 16 residues. From germline, CDR1 is SGHRS and CDR2 YFSETQ. V was cut by 0 bases and J by 2 bases, with 9 bases left in between. This CDR3 reads CASSLAVQPGANVLTF. CDR3 nucleotide sequence: TGCGCCAGCAGCTTGGCCGTACAACCTGGGGCCAACGTCCTGACTTTC.

The sample holds one count of this clone. The chain has TRBV15 and TRBJ2-5; 8 bases match TRBD1. CDR1 and CDR2 from the germline V gene are LNHNV and YYDKDF (reference sequence). With V trimmed by 7 bases and J by 2 bases, 6 bases remained unmatched. CDR3 length: 14 amino acids. This CDR3 reads CATTTGTGQETQYF. In nucleotides, the CDR3 is TGTGCCACCACTACCGGGACAGGTCAAGAGACCCAGTACTTC.

The chain links TRBV2 to TRBJ2-5; the match to TRBD2 covers 8 bases. CDR3 length: 17 amino acids. Unmatched junction bases numbered 16, after V lost 5 bases and J lost 5 bases. CDR1 SNHLY and CDR2 FYNNEI come from the germline V gene. This CDR3 is CASSSLGWGTSLETQYF. CDR3 sequence (DNA): TGTGCCAGCAGTAGCCTCGGGTGGGGGACTAGTCTGGAGACCCAGTACTTC.

The chain joins TRBV28 to TRBJ2-5, with 7 bases lining up with TRBD1. J lost 4 bases, V lost 3 bases, and 8 bases had no gene match. The CDR3 has 15 amino acids. CDR1 and CDR2 (germline): MDHEN, SYDVKM. The CDR3 DNA reads as TGTGCCAGCAGTTTCGGAGACAGGGTGGGAGAGACCCAGTACTTC. Its protein product is CASSFGDRVGETQYF.

The gene calls are TRBV28 and TRBJ2-7, with a weak D call TRBD2 (6 bases). The CDR3 extends over 14 amino acids. Germline CDR1 is MDHEN and CDR2 is SYDVKM. V dropped 6 bases and J dropped 5 bases, with 17 bases sitting between them. CDR3 loop: CASRSGLLTHEQYF. The CDR3 DNA is TGTGCCAGCAGATCGGGACTCTTGACCCACGAGCAGTACTTC.

This clone was found a few times. The chain recombines TRBV16 with TRBJ2-2; 7 bases agree with TRBD1. V was pared by 4 bases and J by 4 bases, with 6 bases of the junction left unmatched. Germline V gene sequence: CDR1 KGHSY, CDR2 FQNENV. The CDR3 has 15 residues. CDR3 bases: TGTGCCAGCAGCCCCAGACAGGGAACCACCGGGGAGCTGTTTTTT. Translating gives CASSPRQGTTGELFF. The whole variable domain, filled in from reference TRBV16 and TRBJ2-2, reads GEEVAQTPKHLVRGEGQKAKLYCAPIKGHSYVFWYQQVLKNEFKFLISFQNENVFDETGMPKERFSAKCLPNSPCSLEIQATKLEDSAVYFCASSPRQGTTGELFFGEGSRLTVL.